This T cell receptor (beta chain) was documented in a study of human T cells and chemical hapten exposure. Germline V gene lookup returns CDR1 SNHLY and CDR2 FYNNEI. The CDR3 contains 17 residues. V gave up 2 bases and J gave up 1 base, with 17 bases separating them. Time point specified: pre-sensitization, week 0. Treatment given: therapeutic diphenylcyclopropenone sensitization with weekly scalp DPC. TCRdb reanalysed the RACE reads using MiXCR and keeps one entry per CDR3 protein. This sample has about 300,000 distinct CDR3 sequences, with approximately 5% found just once. The chain joins TRBV2 to TRBJ1-1; D ambiguous. The sequencing used whole blood, collected in connection with sensitization to the hapten diphenylcyclopropenone (DPC). This clonotype was obtained from a woman between 18 and 29 years old with alopecia areata. Some clones in this sample may be carry-over from other donors' samples. This CDR3 reads CASSESYLYQPNTEAFF. The CDR3 DNA follows: TGTGCCAGCAGTGAATCATACCTATACCAGCCGAACACTGAAGCTTTCTTT.